This is a list of T cell receptor beta chains from one sample in a study of cytomegalovirus exposure and HLA in healthy donors. Here immunoSEQ multiplex PCR was the method, and the copy in TCRdb shows in-frame clones only, minus some. The table has 75,000 or so clones, around 74% seen once; the top ten hold 20% to 25%. The sequencing sample was made of PBMCs. These TCRs come from a young woman in good health and CMV-seropositive. Each CDR3 is given with its conserved first and last residue. The D gene is left open where the match is weak. A clone size is listed for some rows: how often the clone was seen (once, few, many), or a class if it is expanded.

J: TRBJ1-2
length: 14
V: TRBV5-4
D: .
size: .
CDR3: CASSLGGEDYGYTF
DNA: TGTGCCAGCAGCTTGGGCGGGGAGGACTATGGCTACACCTTC

J: TRBJ2-6
length: 13
V: TRBV28
D: .
size: few
CDR3: CASGTPGANVLTF
DNA: TGTGCCAGCGGCACCCCTGGGGCCAACGTCCTGACTTTC

J: TRBJ2-1
length: 12
V: TRBV29-1
D: .
size: few
CDR3: CSVERGYNEQFF
DNA: TGCAGCGTTGAACGGGGCTACAATGAGCAGTTCTTC

J: TRBJ2-7
length: 13
V: TRBV11-1
D: TRBD1
size: .
CDR3: CASQGAVSYEQYF
DNA: TGTGCCAGCCAGGGGGCGGTATCCTACGAGCAGTACTTC

J: TRBJ1-3
length: 13
V: TRBV6-5
D: TRBD1
size: .
CDR3: CASSGRTGGAIYF
DNA: TGTGCCAGCAGTGGACGGACAGGGGGTGCCATATATTTT

J: TRBJ2-3
length: 16
V: TRBV29-1
D: TRBD2
size: .
CDR3: CSVEGLRSGSTDTQYF
DNA: TGCAGCGTTGAAGGACTACGTAGCGGGAGTACAGATACGCAGTATTTT

J: TRBJ1-5
length: 17
V: TRBV28
D: TRBD1
size: .
CDR3: CASSTYRGSYGNQPQHF
DNA: TGTGCCAGCAGTACCTACAGGGGATCGTATGGCAATCAGCCCCAGCATTTT

J: TRBJ2-2
length: 12
V: TRBV4-1
D: .
size: .
CDR3: CATQTNTGELFF
DNA: TGCGCCACCCAAACGAACACCGGGGAGCTGTTTTTT

J: TRBJ1-1
length: 15
V: TRBV7-9
D: TRBD1
size: few
CDR3: CASSLRGQPNTEAFF
DNA: TGTGCCAGCAGCCTTAGGGGACAGCCGAACACTGAAGCTTTCTTT

J: TRBJ2-7
length: 13
V: TRBV4-1
D: .
size: once
CDR3: CASSQALTYEQYF
DNA: TGCGCCAGCAGCCAAGCACTGACCTACGAGCAGTACTTC

J: TRBJ2-7
length: 13
V: TRBV30
D: .
size: .
CDR3: CAWNEGTAYEQYF
DNA: TGTGCCTGGAATGAGGGCACAGCCTACGAGCAGTACTTC

J: TRBJ1-1
length: 11
V: TRBV29-1
D: .
size: .
CDR3: CSVGQGIGAFF
DNA: TGCAGCGTTGGTCAGGGGATTGGAGCTTTCTTT

J: TRBJ1-2
length: 13
V: TRBV6-4
D: .
size: once
CDR3: CASSPTENYGYTF
DNA: TGTGCCAGTTCCCCGACAGAGAACTATGGCTACACCTTC

J: TRBJ2-2
length: 16
V: TRBV6-5
D: TRBD2
size: .
CDR3: CASSYFGGRVTGELFF
DNA: TGTGCCAGCAGTTATTTCGGCGGGAGGGTCACCGGGGAGCTGTTTTTT

J: TRBJ2-7
length: 14
V: TRBV5-6
D: TRBD2
size: .
CDR3: CASSVSGSYYEQYF
DNA: TGTGCCAGCAGCGTTAGCGGGAGCTACTACGAGCAGTACTTC

J: TRBJ1-3
length: 14
V: TRBV27
D: .
size: once
CDR3: CASSPRTFGNTIYF
DNA: TGTGCCAGCAGTCCGCGGACATTCGGAAACACCATATATTTT

J: TRBJ1-2
length: 12
V: TRBV9
D: .
size: .
CDR3: CASSTYRAGYTF
DNA: TGTGCCAGCAGCACCTACAGGGCTGGCTACACCTTC

J: TRBJ2-5
length: 15
V: TRBV6-5
D: .
size: .
CDR3: CASSSFGQIQETQYF
DNA: TGTGCCAGCAGTTCTTTCGGACAGATTCAAGAGACCCAGTACTTC

J: TRBJ2-7
length: 14
V: TRBV11-2
D: TRBD2
size: .
CDR3: CASSSTSGFYEQYF
DNA: TGTGCCAGCAGCTCGACTAGCGGGTTCTACGAGCAGTACTTC

J: TRBJ2-7
length: 13
V: TRBV4-3
D: .
size: .
CDR3: CASSQGKGDEQYF
DNA: TGCGCCAGCAGCCAAGGGAAGGGGGACGAGCAGTACTTC

J: TRBJ2-1
length: 12
V: TRBV29-1
D: .
size: few
CDR3: CSVEAGRGEQFF
DNA: TGCAGCGTTGAAGCCGGGCGGGGTGAGCAGTTCTTC

J: TRBJ2-7
length: 11
V: TRBV28
D: .
size: .
CDR3: CASEGGDEQYF
DNA: TGTGCCAGCGAAGGGGGGGACGAGCAGTACTTC

J: TRBJ2-5
length: 16
V: TRBV7-8
D: TRBD2
size: .
CDR3: CASSLALLAGAETQYF
DNA: TGTGCCAGCAGCTTAGCGCTCTTAGCGGGAGCGGAGACCCAGTACTTC

J: TRBJ2-7
length: 14
V: TRBV30
D: TRBD1
size: .
CDR3: CAWSVLGQGYEQYF
DNA: TGTGCCTGGAGTGTACTGGGACAGGGTTACGAGCAGTACTTC

J: TRBJ1-2
length: 16
V: TRBV28
D: TRBD1
size: .
CDR3: CASSSAAQGINYGYTF
DNA: TGTGCCAGCAGTTCGGCGGCACAGGGGATTAACTATGGCTACACCTTC

J: TRBJ2-5
length: 14
V: TRBV7-9
D: TRBD1
size: few
CDR3: CASSRTGWQETQYF
DNA: TGTGCCAGCAGCCGGACAGGGTGGCAAGAGACCCAGTACTTC

J: TRBJ2-2
length: 14
V: TRBV4-3
D: .
size: .
CDR3: CASSQSGNTGELFF
DNA: TGCGCCAGCAGCCAATCAGGGAACACCGGGGAGCTGTTTTTT

J: TRBJ1-1
length: 12
V: TRBV30
D: .
size: once
CDR3: CAWSLLGELAFF
DNA: TGTGCCTGGAGTCTCCTAGGAGAACTGGCTTTCTTT

J: TRBJ2-1
length: 22
V: TRBV30
D: TRBD2
size: .
CDR3: CAWSVYGARGGLADHSYNEQFF
DNA: TGTGCCTGGAGTGTATACGGGGCTCGAGGGGGACTAGCGGACCACTCCTACAATGAGCAGTTCTTC

J: TRBJ2-2
length: 15
V: TRBV2
D: TRBD1
size: .
CDR3: CASSVGDRGTGELFF
DNA: TGTGCCAGCAGTGTCGGGGACAGGGGCACCGGGGAGCTGTTTTTT

J: TRBJ2-1
length: 16
V: TRBV2
D: .
size: .
CDR3: CASSPHQLTDYNEQFF
DNA: TGTGCCAGCAGTCCACACCAACTGACTGACTACAATGAGCAGTTCTTC

J: TRBJ2-4
length: 14
V: TRBV5-6
D: .
size: .
CDR3: CASSLGSAGNIQYF
DNA: TGTGCCAGCAGCTTGGGTTCCGCAGGGAACATTCAGTACTTC

J: TRBJ2-5
length: 14
V: TRBV4-1
D: .
size: few
CDR3: CASSQVQFGGTQYF
DNA: TGCGCCAGCAGCCAAGTTCAGTTCGGGGGGACCCAGTACTTC